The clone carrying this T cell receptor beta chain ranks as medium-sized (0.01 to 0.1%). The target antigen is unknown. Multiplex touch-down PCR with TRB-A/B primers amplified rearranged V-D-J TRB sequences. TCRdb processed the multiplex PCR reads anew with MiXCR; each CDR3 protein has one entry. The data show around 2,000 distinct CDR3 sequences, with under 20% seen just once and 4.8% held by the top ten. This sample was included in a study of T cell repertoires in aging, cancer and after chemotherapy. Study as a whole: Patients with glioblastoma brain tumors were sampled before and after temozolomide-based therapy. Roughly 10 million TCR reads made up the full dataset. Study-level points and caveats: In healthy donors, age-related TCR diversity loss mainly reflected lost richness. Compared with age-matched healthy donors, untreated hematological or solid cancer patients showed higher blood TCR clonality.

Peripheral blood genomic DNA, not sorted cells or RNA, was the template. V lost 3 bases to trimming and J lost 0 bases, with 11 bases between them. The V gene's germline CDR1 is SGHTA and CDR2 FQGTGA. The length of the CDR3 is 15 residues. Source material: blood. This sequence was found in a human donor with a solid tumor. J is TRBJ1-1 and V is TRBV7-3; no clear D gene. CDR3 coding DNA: TGTGCCAGCAGCTTGGGCACGCTTTTGAACACTGAAGCTTTCTTT. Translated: CASSLGTLLNTEAFF.